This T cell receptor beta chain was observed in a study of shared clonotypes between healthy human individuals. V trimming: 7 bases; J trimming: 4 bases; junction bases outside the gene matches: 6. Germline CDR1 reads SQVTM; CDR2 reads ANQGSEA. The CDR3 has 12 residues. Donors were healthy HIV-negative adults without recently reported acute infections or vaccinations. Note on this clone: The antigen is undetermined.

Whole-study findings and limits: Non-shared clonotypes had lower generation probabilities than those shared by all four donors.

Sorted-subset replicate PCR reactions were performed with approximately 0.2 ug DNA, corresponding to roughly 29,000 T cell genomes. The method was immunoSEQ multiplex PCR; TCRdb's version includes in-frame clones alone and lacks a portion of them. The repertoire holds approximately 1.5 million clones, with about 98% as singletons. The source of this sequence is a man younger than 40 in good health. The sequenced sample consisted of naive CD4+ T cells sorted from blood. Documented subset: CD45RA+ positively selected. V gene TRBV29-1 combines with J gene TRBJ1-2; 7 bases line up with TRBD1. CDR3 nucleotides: TGCAGCGGTGGGACAGCCTCCTATGGCTACACCTTC. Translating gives CSGGTASYGYTF.